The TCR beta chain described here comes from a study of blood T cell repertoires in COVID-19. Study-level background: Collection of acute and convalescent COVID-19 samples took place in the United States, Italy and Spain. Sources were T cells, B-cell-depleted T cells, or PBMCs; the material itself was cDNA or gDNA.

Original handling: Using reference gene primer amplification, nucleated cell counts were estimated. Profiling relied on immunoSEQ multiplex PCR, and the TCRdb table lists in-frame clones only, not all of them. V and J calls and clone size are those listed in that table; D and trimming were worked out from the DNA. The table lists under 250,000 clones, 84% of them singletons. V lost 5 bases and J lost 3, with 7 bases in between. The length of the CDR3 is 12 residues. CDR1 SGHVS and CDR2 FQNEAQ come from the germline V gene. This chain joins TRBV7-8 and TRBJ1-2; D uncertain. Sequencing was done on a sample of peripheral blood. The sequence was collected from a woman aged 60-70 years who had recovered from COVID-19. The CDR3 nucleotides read TGTGCCAGCAGCCAGAGGGACTATGGCTACACCTTC. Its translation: CASSQRDYGYTF.